These 32 T cell receptor beta chains share one sample of origin, sequenced in a study of blood T cell repertoires in COVID-19. Assay: immunoSEQ multiplex PCR; the TCRdb copy retains only in-frame clones and omits some. The table has under 250,000 clones, 80% to 90% seen once. Sequenced input: peripheral blood. All receptors derive from a man over 45 with acute or convalescent COVID-19.

The chain is built from TRBV9 and TRBJ2-3, with a tentative D call TRBD1 (6 bases). Trimming shortened V by 6 bases and J by 1 base, and 15 bases separated the two germline ends. This CDR3 spans 15 amino acids. Looked up from germline, CDR1 is SGDLS and CDR2 is YYNGEE. This CDR3 is CASKQGLPGTDTQYF. The CDR3 DNA sequence: TGTGCCAGCAAACAGGGCCTTCCTGGCACAGATACGCAGTATTTT.

This sequence joins TRBV11-2 and TRBJ1-2, with no clear D. V lost 1 base, J lost 4 bases, and 10 bases lay in between. CDR1 SGHAT and CDR2 FQNNGV come from the germline V gene. This CDR3 spans 14 amino acids. CDR3: CASSLGGYLYGYTF. CDR3 in DNA: TGTGCCAGCAGCTTAGGAGGGTATCTCTATGGCTACACCTTC.

This clone was counted between two and nine times. This rearrangement joins TRBV28 to TRBJ2-2, with a tentative D call TRBD1 (6 bases). V was cut by 8 bases and J by 4 bases, with 17 bases left in between. Germline loops: CDR1 MDHEN, CDR2 SYDVKM. The CDR3 extends over 15 amino acids. This CDR3 reads CASEKGESRTGELFF. CDR3 in DNA: TGTGCCAGCGAGAAGGGGGAATCGCGCACCGGGGAGCTGTTTTTT.

The V call is TRBV4-2, the J call TRBJ2-1; TRBD1 matches 10 bases. V trimming: 3 bases; J trimming: 4 bases; junction bases outside the gene matches: 6. Germline CDR1 and CDR2: LGHNA and YNFKEQ. The CDR3 runs 16 residues. The CDR3 sequence: CASSQAGTGAYNEQFF. In nucleotides, the CDR3 is TGTGCCAGCAGCCAGGCCGGGACAGGGGCTTACAATGAGCAGTTCTTC.

V gene TRBV5-1 combines with J gene TRBJ1-2, with 7 nucleotides matching TRBD1. Germline-derived CDR1 and CDR2 are SGHRS and YFSETQ. Trimming took 3 bases from V and 6 from J; bases not matched to a gene: 5. The CDR3 is 13 residues long. The CDR3 coding sequence is TGCGCCAGCAGCTCAGCAGGGGGAAATGGCTACACCTTC. Translated: CASSSAGGNGYTF.

V gene TRBV30 combines with J gene TRBJ2-2; weak D call: TRBD2 (5 bases). The CDR3 loop spans 15 amino acids. CDR1 and CDR2 from the germline V gene are GTSNPN and SVGIG (reference sequence). V lost 0 bases to trimming and J lost 1 base, with 9 bases between them. Here the CDR3 DNA reads TGTGCCTGGAGTGTACAAGGACTGAACACCGGGGAGCTGTTTTTT. Amino acids: CAWSVQGLNTGELFF.

V gene TRBV11-2 combines with J gene TRBJ2-7, with 8 bases matching TRBD2. This CDR3 comprises 15 residues. Germline V gives CDR1 SGHAT, CDR2 FQNNGV. Trimming removed 3 bases from V and 6 bases from J; junction bases left unmatched: 10. The CDR3 protein is CASSFGGGRRAEQYF. In nucleotides, the CDR3 is TGTGCCAGCAGCTTTGGGGGCGGGAGGAGGGCCGAGCAGTACTTC.

This clone has more than one count but fewer than ten. This chain uses TRBV18 with TRBJ2-2; TRBD1 matches at 10 bases. V shed 0 bases, J shed 8 bases, and the junction held 24 bases outside the gene matches. Germline V gene lookup returns CDR1 KGHSH and CDR2 LQKENI. There are 22 residues in the CDR3. CDR3 region: CASSPPPRTGDRGLYRIGELFF. In DNA form, the CDR3 reads TGTGCCAGCTCACCACCCCCTCGGACTGGGGACAGGGGATTGTATCGGATAGGGGAGCTGTTTTTT.

The chain employs TRBV19 and TRBJ2-1; 9 positions agree with TRBD2. In germline, CDR1 is LNHDA, CDR2 SQIVND (reference sequence). This CDR3 is 14 amino acids long. The V and J ends lost 1 base and 8 bases, in that order; junction bases with no gene match: 3. CDR3 in DNA: TGTGCCAGTAGTATAGTAGCGGGGGAGGATGAGCAGTTCTTC. Amino acid sequence: CASSIVAGEDEQFF.

V usage is TRBV7-9 and J usage is TRBJ2-7; tentative D call: TRBD1 (5 bases). The germline V gene encodes CDR1 SEHNR and CDR2 FQNEAQ (reference sequence). The CDR3 is made up of 15 amino acids. V was pared by 3 bases and J by 4 bases, with 16 bases between. The CDR3 nucleotides are TGTGCCAGCAGCTTTGGCAGGGCTTCTTCATACGAGCAGTACTTC. This codes for CASSFGRASSYEQYF.

The rearrangement uses TRBV27 and TRBJ1-2; 7 positions match TRBD1. J gave up 8 bases and V 3 bases, and 6 bases lay outside the gene matches. The length of the CDR3 is 13 residues. CDR1 and CDR2 from the germline V gene are MNHEY and SMNVEV (reference sequence). The CDR3 loop reads CASSFEGANGYTF. The CDR3 coding sequence is TGTGCCAGCAGTTTTGAGGGGGCCAACGGCTACACCTTC.

The chain links TRBV11-3 to TRBJ2-5; the D is unclear. Trimming took 1 base from V and 5 from J, leaving 14 bases between them. The length of the CDR3 is 15 residues. CDR1 is SGHNT, CDR2 YENEEA, per germline. For the CDR3, the DNA is TGTGCCAGCAGCTTAGTCCCCCCGTATCGGGAGACCCAGTACTTC. This encodes CASSLVPPYRETQYF.

The rearrangement uses TRBV19 and TRBJ2-7; TRBD1 aligns across 8 bases. The germline V gene has CDR1 LNHDA and CDR2 SQIVND (reference sequence). The V and J ends lost 5 bases and 3 bases, in that order; junction bases with no gene match: 6. The CDR3 runs 14 residues. The CDR3, as DNA: TGTGCCAGTAGTGCGGACAGGGCTTACTACGAGCAGTACTTC. Amino acids: CASSADRAYYEQYF.

The V call is TRBV6-5, the J call TRBJ2-3; maybe TRBD1 (5 bases). CDR3 length equals 14 residues. The V and J ends lost 2 bases and 6 bases respectively, with 12 bases between them. CDR1 is MNHEY and CDR2 is SVGAGI in the germline V gene. The CDR3 protein is CASSYGWGSDTQYF. The CDR3 DNA is TGTGCCAGCAGTTACGGGTGGGGCTCGGATACGCAGTATTTT.

The chain is built from TRBV7-2 and TRBJ2-1; 14 nucleotides line up with TRBD2. The V and J ends lost 3 bases and 12 bases, in that order; junction bases with no gene match: 1. The CDR3 extends over 13 amino acids. Per the germline V gene, CDR1 is SGHTA and CDR2 is FQGNSA. The CDR3 spells CASSFGLAGGQFF. In DNA form, the CDR3 reads TGTGCCAGCAGCTTCGGACTAGCGGGGGGGCAGTTCTTC.

V and J are TRBV6-5 and TRBJ2-3, with TRBD2 identical over 8 bases. CDR1 and CDR2 from the germline V gene are MNHEY and SVGAGI. The V segment lost 6 bases and the J segment 2 bases; nucleotides outside the gene matches: 7. The CDR3 spans 15 residues. The CDR3 region is CASRTTSGDTDTQYF. CDR3 nucleotides: TGTGCCAGCAGAACTACTAGCGGAGACACAGATACGCAGTATTTT.

The chain couples TRBV19 to TRBJ1-6; a possible D gene is TRBD1 (5 bases). Germline V gene lookup returns CDR1 LNHDA and CDR2 SQIVND (reference sequence). V was pared by 1 base and J by 8 bases, with 18 bases between. CDR3 size: 17 residues. The CDR3 loop is CASSIVLIGHVDSPLHF. CDR3 bases: TGTGCCAGTAGTATAGTTTTAATCGGACATGTGGATTCACCCCTCCACTTT.

V is TRBV5-8 and J is TRBJ1-6; 10 bases match TRBD1. The ends lost 4 bases at V and 8 bases at J; junction bases unmatched: 3. The CDR3 totals 14 residues. CDR1 is SGHTS, CDR2 YDEGEE, per germline. The DNA of the CDR3 is TGTGCCAGCAGCCGGGGGACAGGGGATTCACCCCTCCACTTT. This encodes CASSRGTGDSPLHF.

The CDR3 loop is CASSPTSGRGETQYF. The CDR3 DNA is TGTGCCAGCTCACCGACTAGCGGGAGGGGAGAGACCCAGTACTTC. This chain links TRBV18 with TRBJ2-5; 14 nucleotides align to TRBD2. Germline-derived CDR1 and CDR2 are KGHSH and LQKENI. The J segment lost 4 bases and the V segment lost 3 bases, leaving 1 base of the junction unmatched. CDR3 length equals 15 residues.

The rearrangement links TRBV7-3 to TRBJ2-2, with 9 nucleotides matching TRBD1. This CDR3 has 15 amino acids. Germline values: CDR1 SGHTA, CDR2 FQGTGA. The J segment lost 4 bases and the V segment lost 3 bases, leaving 3 bases of the junction unmatched. The CDR3 protein is CASSLRTGATGELFF. CDR3 sequence (DNA): TGTGCCAGCAGCTTGCGGACAGGGGCCACCGGGGAGCTGTTTTTT.

The J gene is TRBJ2-1, the V gene TRBV5-4, with a possible D match to TRBD1 (6 bases). The CDR3 contains 12 residues. CDR1 SGHNT and CDR2 YYREEE come from the germline V gene (reference sequence). The V end was cut by 0 bases, the J end by 12 bases, with 10 bases between. The chain's CDR3 is CASSLDRVAQFF. CDR3 in DNA: TGTGCCAGCAGCTTGGACAGGGTCGCGCAGTTCTTC.

The chain combines TRBV9 with TRBJ1-1, with a weak D call TRBD1 (5 bases). CDR3 length equals 14 residues. V gave up 4 bases and J gave up 7 bases, with 17 bases separating them. The V gene's germline CDR1 is SGDLS and CDR2 YYNGEE. CDR3 sequence: CASSPSQVPFEAFF. DNA of the CDR3: TGTGCCAGCAGCCCTTCACAGGTCCCCTTTGAAGCTTTCTTT. The whole variable domain, remainder taken from reference TRBV9 and TRBJ1-1, is DSGVTQTPKHLITATGQRVTLRCSPRSGDLSVYWYQQSLDQGLQFLIQYYNGEERAKGNILERFSAQQFPDLHSELNLSSLELGDSALYFCASSPSQVPFEAFFGQGTRLTVV.

This sequence joins TRBV13 and TRBJ1-3; D is ambiguous. CDR1 and CDR2 (germline): PRHDT, FYEKMQ (reference sequence). V was trimmed by 0 bases and J by 0 bases, leaving 3 bases between them. The CDR3 consists of 14 residues. The CDR3 here is CASSLGYSGNTIYF. CDR3 nucleotide sequence: TGTGCCAGCAGCTTAGGGTACTCTGGAAACACCATATATTTT. The whole variable domain, remainder taken from reference TRBV13 and TRBJ1-3, is AAGVIQSPRHLIKEKRETATLKCYPIPRHDTVYWYQQGPGQDPQFLISFYEKMQSDKGSIPDRFSAQQFSDYHSELNMSSLELGDSALYFCASSLGYSGNTIYFGEGSWLTVV.

The chain links TRBV5-1 to TRBJ2-5, with D possibly being TRBD1 (5 bases). The CDR3 has 13 residues. Germline-derived CDR1 and CDR2 are SGHRS and YFSETQ. Trimming removed 5 bases from V and 5 bases from J, with 13 bases in between. The chain's CDR3 is CASSIGQGETQYF. In nucleotides, the CDR3 is TGCGCCAGCAGTATTGGGCAGGGCGAGACCCAGTACTTC.

V usage is TRBV29-1 and J usage is TRBJ2-7, with TRBD1 as a possible D gene (6 bases). V shed 3 bases and J shed 1 base, with 7 bases lying between them. CDR1 SQVTM and CDR2 ANQGSEA come from the germline V gene. This CDR3 comprises 12 residues. CDR3 sequence reads: CSVEQGSYEQYF. In DNA, the CDR3 is TGCAGCGTTGAGCAGGGGTCCTACGAGCAGTACTTC.

This chain links TRBV7-3 with TRBJ2-1, with 7 nucleotides matching TRBD2. The CDR3 contains 16 residues. V lost 2 bases, J lost 4 bases, and 8 bases stayed unmatched. CDR1 and CDR2 (germline): SGHTA, FQGTGA. CDR3: CASSLDGLVGYNEQFF. As DNA, the CDR3 is TGTGCCAGCAGCTTAGACGGACTAGTGGGTTACAATGAGCAGTTCTTC.

This clone came up once. The CDR3 DNA sequence: TGCGCCAGCAGCCAACCGGGACAGGCTGGGATGTATCCCCAGCATTTT. The encoded protein is CASSQPGQAGMYPQHF. The chain couples TRBV4-1 to TRBJ1-5, with 8 bases that match TRBD1. This CDR3 region has 16 residues. The V segment lost 2 bases and the J segment 10 bases; nucleotides outside the gene matches: 13. From germline, CDR1 is MGHRA and CDR2 YSYEKL.

The chain has TRBV2 and TRBJ2-2; D gene uncertain. The CDR3 loop spans 14 amino acids. The V end lost 6 bases, the J end lost 6 bases, and 14 bases lay between the germline ends. In germline, CDR1 is SNHLY, CDR2 FYNNEI. As DNA, the CDR3 is TGTGCCAGCAGCGTAGCCATCCCCGCCGGGGAGCTGTTTTTT. Protein: CASSVAIPAGELFF.

The genes are TRBV6-1 and TRBJ2-7; 7 bases match TRBD2. In germline, CDR1 is MNHNS, CDR2 SASEGT. CDR3 length equals 15 residues. The ends lost 2 bases at V and 3 bases at J; junction bases unmatched: 7. CDR3 residues: CASSERTSRDYEQYF. The CDR3 DNA sequence: TGTGCCAGCAGTGAAAGGACTAGTAGGGACTACGAGCAGTACTTC.

This clone showed up just a few times. V gene TRBV10-3 combines with J gene TRBJ2-2; TRBD1 aligns across 8 bases. J lost 3 bases, V lost 1 base, and 7 bases had no gene match. The CDR3 consists of 17 residues. Germline CDR1 ENHRY, CDR2 SYGVKD. As DNA, the CDR3 is TGTGCCATCAGTGAGTGGGAGGCAGGGGGCTACACCGGGGAGCTGTTTTTT. This codes for CAISEWEAGGYTGELFF.

The chain couples TRBV6-6 to TRBJ2-7, with D hard to call. V lost 5 bases and J 4 bases, leaving 18 bases between the germline ends. CDR1 and CDR2 from the germline V gene are MNHNY and SVGAGI (reference sequence). This CDR3 is built from 15 residues. CDR3 sequence (DNA): TGTGCCAGCAGTACCCAGGCAGTAACGTCGTACGAGCAGTACTTC. Its protein is CASSTQAVTSYEQYF.

The rearrangement joins TRBV5-1 to TRBJ2-3; perhaps TRBD1 as D (6 bases). V lost 0 bases and J 2 bases, leaving 10 bases between the germline ends. This CDR3 spans 15 amino acids. Germline assignment: CDR1 SGHRS and CDR2 YFSETQ. CDR3 in DNA: TGCGCCAGCAGCTTGGGTGGGGGCAACACAGATACGCAGTATTTT. Translation gives CASSLGGGNTDTQYF.